This T cell receptor beta chain stems from a study of OX40 agonist ivuxolimab in advanced cancers. Overall study: The patients received agonistic anti-OX40 (CD134) antibody ivuxolimab.

Method: immunoSEQ multiplex PCR; TCRdb's copy keeps in-frame clones and lacks some. The sample contains fewer than 85,000 clones, roughly 86% of which appear only once. This clone was found once. Germline V gives CDR1 SEHNR, CDR2 FQNEAQ (reference sequence). V trimming: 5 bases; J trimming: 5 bases; junction bases outside the gene matches: 8. The CDR3 covers 14 residues. The chain employs TRBV7-9 and TRBJ1-2, with TRBD1 identical over 7 bases. Sequencing used CD4+ or CD8+ T cells sorted from blood, obtained in a trial of the OX40 agonist ivuxolimab. This sequence originates from an adult with an advanced solid tumor such as melanoma, head and neck, liver or kidney cancer. CDR3 amino acids: CASSPGQVSYGYTF. CDR3 DNA sequence: TGTGCCAGCAGCCCTGGACAGGTCTCTTATGGCTACACCTTC.